Given below is one TCR beta chain in context. The antigen is unknown. The ends were cut back, 2 bases at V and 8 bases at J, with 13 bases in the middle. The V gene's germline CDR1 is MNHEY and CDR2 SMNVEV (reference sequence). The CDR3 consists of 14 residues. These data come from a study of blood T cells in healthy people across ages. As for the study in general: For every two T cells, template switching captured about one barcoded beta molecule.

PBMCs were isolated at a quantity of at least 6 million per sample. Study observations and caveats: Estimates of diversity drawn from one million T cells were considered underestimates. The recorded TCR beta diversity per million T cells decreased in a roughly linear manner with age.

The second PCR ran about 6 to 11 cycles with a sample-barcoded 5' primer and J-beta primers. TCRdb re-derived calls from the 5' RACE reads in MiXCR, one entry per CDR3 protein. The sample has 1.6 million or so distinct CDR3 sequences, about 32% seen once; the top ten hold about 11%. The sequenced sample consisted of blood. The chain joins TRBV27 to TRBJ1-5; tentatively, D is TRBD1 (6 bases). The receptor comes from a woman aged 25 to 39 in good health. CDR3 loop: CASSLIGGAEPQHF. The CDR3 DNA reads TGTGCCAGCAGTTTAATTGGGGGCGCGGAGCCCCAGCATTTT.